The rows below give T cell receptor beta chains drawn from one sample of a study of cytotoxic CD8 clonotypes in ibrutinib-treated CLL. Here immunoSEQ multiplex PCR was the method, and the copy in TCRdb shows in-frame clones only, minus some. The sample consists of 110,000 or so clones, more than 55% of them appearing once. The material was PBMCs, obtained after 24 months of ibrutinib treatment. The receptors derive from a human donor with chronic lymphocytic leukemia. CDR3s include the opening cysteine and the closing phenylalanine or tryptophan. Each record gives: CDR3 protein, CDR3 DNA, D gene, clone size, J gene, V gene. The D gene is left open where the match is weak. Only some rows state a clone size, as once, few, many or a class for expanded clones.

CDR3 protein: CASNTDWAGTEAFF; CDR3 DNA: TGTGCCAGCAACACCGACTGGGCTGGCACTGAAGCTTTCTTT; D gene: NA; clone size: NA; J gene: TRBJ1-1; V gene: TRBV9
CDR3 protein: CASSAAITGLRYEQYF; CDR3 DNA: TGTGCCAGCAGCGCTGCTATTACAGGGTTGCGCTACGAGCAGTACTTC; D gene: NA; clone size: NA; J gene: TRBJ2-7; V gene: TRBV14
CDR3 protein: CASSIRGGVTDTQYF; CDR3 DNA: TGTGCCAGTAGTATTCGGGGCGGGGTCACAGATACGCAGTATTTT; D gene: NA; clone size: NA; J gene: TRBJ2-3; V gene: TRBV19
CDR3 protein: CASQDRNSGNTIYF; CDR3 DNA: TGTGCCAGCCAAGACAGGAACTCTGGAAACACCATATATTTT; D gene: NA; clone size: NA; J gene: TRBJ1-3; V gene: TRBV9
CDR3 protein: CASSRVGTSGDRGYF; CDR3 DNA: TGCGCCAGCAGCCGGGTAGGGACTAGCGGGGACAGGGGGTATTTT; D gene: TRBD2; clone size: NA; J gene: TRBJ2-3; V gene: TRBV4-1
CDR3 protein: CAWSARDTSPLHF; CDR3 DNA: TGTGCCTGGAGTGCCCGGGACACCTCACCCCTCCACTTT; D gene: NA; clone size: NA; J gene: TRBJ1-6; V gene: TRBV30
CDR3 protein: CASSAGQNNQPQHF; CDR3 DNA: TGTGCCAGCAGTGCGGGGCAGAACAATCAGCCCCAGCATTTT; D gene: NA; clone size: few; J gene: TRBJ1-5; V gene: TRBV25-1
CDR3 protein: CASSPTGSPYEQYF; CDR3 DNA: TGCGCCAGCAGCCCGACAGGGTCACCCTACGAGCAGTACTTC; D gene: TRBD1; clone size: NA; J gene: TRBJ2-7; V gene: TRBV4-1
CDR3 protein: CASSAGTDANYGYTF; CDR3 DNA: TGTGCCAGCAGCGCTGGGACCGACGCTAACTATGGCTACACCTTC; D gene: NA; clone size: NA; J gene: TRBJ1-2; V gene: TRBV9
CDR3 protein: CASSVAGLLRGETQYF; CDR3 DNA: TGTGCCAGCAGCGTAGCGGGACTACTAAGGGGGGAGACCCAGTACTTC; D gene: NA; clone size: NA; J gene: TRBJ2-5; V gene: TRBV9
CDR3 protein: CASTWGGVGTDTQYF; CDR3 DNA: TGTGCCAGCACCTGGGGGGGTGTAGGCACAGATACGCAGTATTTT; D gene: TRBD2; clone size: once; J gene: TRBJ2-3; V gene: TRBV11-3
CDR3 protein: CSVELAANTGELFF; CDR3 DNA: TGCAGCGTTGAGCTAGCGGCGAACACCGGGGAGCTGTTTTTT; D gene: TRBD2; clone size: NA; J gene: TRBJ2-2; V gene: TRBV29-1
CDR3 protein: CASSDIGRDTNEQFF; CDR3 DNA: TGTGCCAGCAGTGACATAGGACGGGACACAAATGAGCAGTTCTTC; D gene: NA; clone size: NA; J gene: TRBJ2-1; V gene: TRBV25-1
CDR3 protein: CASSLLGGSYNEQFF; CDR3 DNA: TGTGCCAGCAGCTTATTAGGGGGGTCCTACAATGAGCAGTTCTTC; D gene: NA; clone size: NA; J gene: TRBJ2-1; V gene: TRBV7-3
CDR3 protein: CASSLGFQETQYF; CDR3 DNA: TGCGCCAGCAGTCTGGGGTTTCAAGAGACCCAGTACTTC; D gene: NA; clone size: NA; J gene: TRBJ2-5; V gene: TRBV10-2
CDR3 protein: CASRTTGPYGYTF; CDR3 DNA: TGTGCCAGCAGGACTACAGGGCCCTATGGCTACACCTTC; D gene: NA; clone size: NA; J gene: TRBJ1-2; V gene: TRBV2
CDR3 protein: CASSPPGSDTGELFF; CDR3 DNA: TGCGCCAGCAGCCCTCCGGGCAGTGACACCGGGGAGCTGTTTTTT; D gene: NA; clone size: NA; J gene: TRBJ2-2; V gene: TRBV4-1
CDR3 protein: CANRRDSNYYNEQFF; CDR3 DNA: TGTGCCAACAGGAGAGACAGCAACTATTACAATGAGCAGTTCTTC; D gene: NA; clone size: NA; J gene: TRBJ2-1; V gene: TRBV2
CDR3 protein: CASSRTENYGYTF; CDR3 DNA: TGTGCCAGCTCACGGACAGAAAACTATGGCTACACCTTC; D gene: NA; clone size: few; J gene: TRBJ1-2; V gene: TRBV18
CDR3 protein: CASSLGIAKNIQYF; CDR3 DNA: TGTGCCAGCAGCTTAGGAATAGCCAAAAACATTCAGTACTTC; D gene: NA; clone size: NA; J gene: TRBJ2-4; V gene: TRBV7-2
CDR3 protein: CASSFGTAGEQFF; CDR3 DNA: TGTGCCAGCAGCTTCGGGACTGCGGGCGAGCAGTTCTTC; D gene: NA; clone size: NA; J gene: TRBJ2-1; V gene: TRBV9
CDR3 protein: CATSREGTGYEQYF; CDR3 DNA: TGTGCCACCAGCAGAGAGGGGACAGGCTACGAGCAGTACTTC; D gene: TRBD1; clone size: NA; J gene: TRBJ2-7; V gene: TRBV15
CDR3 protein: CASRSVGSGGSPDTQYF; CDR3 DNA: TGTGCCAGTCGCTCCGTGGGTAGCGGGGGGTCCCCAGATACGCAGTATTTT; D gene: TRBD2; clone size: NA; J gene: TRBJ2-3; V gene: TRBV19
CDR3 protein: CASSVTPSLGIYEQYF; CDR3 DNA: TGTGCCAGCAGCGTGACCCCGTCCCTAGGAATCTACGAGCAGTACTTC; D gene: NA; clone size: NA; J gene: TRBJ2-7; V gene: TRBV9
CDR3 protein: CASSPALKAKNIQYF; CDR3 DNA: TGTGCCAGCAGCCCCGCCCTTAAGGCCAAAAACATTCAGTACTTC; D gene: NA; clone size: few; J gene: TRBJ2-4; V gene: TRBV7-8
CDR3 protein: CASSETVGANVLTF; CDR3 DNA: TGTGCCAGCAGTGAAACTGTGGGGGCCAACGTCCTGACTTTC; D gene: NA; clone size: many; J gene: TRBJ2-6; V gene: TRBV2
CDR3 protein: CASSFDGGSPLHF; CDR3 DNA: TGTGCCAGCAGCTTCGACGGGGGTTCACCCCTCCACTTT; D gene: NA; clone size: few; J gene: TRBJ1-6; V gene: TRBV7-3
CDR3 protein: CASSWSVAERGTQYF; CDR3 DNA: TGCGCCAGCAGCTGGTCCGTCGCGGAGCGGGGGACCCAGTACTTC; D gene: TRBD2; clone size: many; J gene: TRBJ2-5; V gene: TRBV4-1
CDR3 protein: CASSHQLAGGPETQYF; CDR3 DNA: TGTGCCAGCAGTCACCAACTAGCGGGGGGGCCAGAGACCCAGTACTTC; D gene: TRBD2; clone size: few; J gene: TRBJ2-5; V gene: TRBV27
CDR3 protein: CASSAGQRTDTQYF; CDR3 DNA: TGTGCCAGCAGTGCGGGACAGCGGACAGATACGCAGTATTTT; D gene: TRBD1; clone size: NA; J gene: TRBJ2-3; V gene: TRBV6-1
CDR3 protein: CASSLILAGTYNEQFF; CDR3 DNA: TGTGCCAGCAGCTTGATACTAGCGGGGACATACAATGAGCAGTTCTTC; D gene: TRBD2; clone size: NA; J gene: TRBJ2-1; V gene: TRBV7-6
CDR3 protein: CASSLVGGGTDTQYF; CDR3 DNA: TGTGCCAGCAGCTTAGTCGGCGGGGGAACAGATACGCAGTATTTT; D gene: TRBD2; clone size: NA; J gene: TRBJ2-3; V gene: TRBV11-1
CDR3 protein: CASRGTVNEKLFF; CDR3 DNA: TGTGCCAGCAGAGGGACAGTTAATGAAAAACTGTTTTTT; D gene: TRBD1; clone size: NA; J gene: TRBJ1-4; V gene: TRBV28
CDR3 protein: CASSLQVSNQPQHF; CDR3 DNA: TGTGCCAGCAGCCTTCAGGTTAGCAATCAGCCCCAGCATTTT; D gene: NA; clone size: NA; J gene: TRBJ1-5; V gene: TRBV5-5
CDR3 protein: CAASQQGWGTDTQYF; CDR3 DNA: TGTGCCGCCTCACAACAGGGTTGGGGCACAGATACGCAGTATTTT; D gene: NA; clone size: NA; J gene: TRBJ2-3; V gene: TRBV19
CDR3 protein: CASSRGWNSPLHF; CDR3 DNA: TGTGCCAGCAGTAGGGGTTGGAATTCACCCCTCCACTTT; D gene: NA; clone size: NA; J gene: TRBJ1-6; V gene: TRBV28
CDR3 protein: CASSFGGGTDTQYF; CDR3 DNA: TGTGCCAGCAGCTTCGGAGGCGGTACAGATACGCAGTATTTT; D gene: NA; clone size: NA; J gene: TRBJ2-3; V gene: TRBV7-3
CDR3 protein: CASSESPGYGYTF; CDR3 DNA: TGTGCCAGCAGTGAATCTCCAGGATATGGCTACACCTTC; D gene: NA; clone size: once; J gene: TRBJ1-2; V gene: TRBV6-4
CDR3 protein: CASSPDPGNTGELFF; CDR3 DNA: TGTGCCAGCAGTCCGGATCCCGGGAACACCGGGGAGCTGTTTTTT; D gene: NA; clone size: NA; J gene: TRBJ2-2; V gene: TRBV27
CDR3 protein: CASSYSIRDGYTF; CDR3 DNA: TGTGCCAGCAGTTACTCGATACGGGATGGCTACACCTTC; D gene: NA; clone size: NA; J gene: TRBJ1-2; V gene: TRBV6-5
CDR3 protein: CSVPGYSSYEQYF; CDR3 DNA: TGCAGCGTCCCAGGGTACAGCTCCTACGAGCAGTACTTC; D gene: NA; clone size: NA; J gene: TRBJ2-7; V gene: TRBV29-1
CDR3 protein: CASSQLIPPRETQYF; CDR3 DNA: TGTGCCAGCAGCCAATTAATTCCCCCCCGGGAGACCCAGTACTTC; D gene: NA; clone size: NA; J gene: TRBJ2-5; V gene: TRBV14
CDR3 protein: CAWKDSSYGYTF; CDR3 DNA: TGTGCCTGGAAGGACAGCTCATATGGCTACACCTTC; D gene: NA; clone size: NA; J gene: TRBJ1-2; V gene: TRBV30
CDR3 protein: CAWSPGGETQYF; CDR3 DNA: TGTGCCTGGAGTCCAGGGGGGGAGACCCAGTACTTC; D gene: NA; clone size: NA; J gene: TRBJ2-5; V gene: TRBV30
CDR3 protein: CASSLGAGGPNEQFF; CDR3 DNA: TGTGCCAGCAGCTTGGGAGCGGGGGGGCCTAATGAGCAGTTCTTC; D gene: TRBD2; clone size: NA; J gene: TRBJ2-1; V gene: TRBV5-4
CDR3 protein: CAWSVGRGYQETQYF; CDR3 DNA: TGTGCCTGGAGCGTTGGGCGGGGATACCAAGAGACCCAGTACTTC; D gene: NA; clone size: NA; J gene: TRBJ2-5; V gene: TRBV30
CDR3 protein: CASSLDRGRNYGYTF; CDR3 DNA: TGCGCCAGCAGCTTGGACCGGGGGAGGAACTATGGCTACACCTTC; D gene: NA; clone size: NA; J gene: TRBJ1-2; V gene: TRBV5-1
CDR3 protein: CASSILGQPQHF; CDR3 DNA: TGTGCCAGTAGTATTCTGGGGCAGCCCCAGCATTTT; D gene: NA; clone size: once; J gene: TRBJ1-5; V gene: TRBV19
CDR3 protein: CASTTGIEAFF; CDR3 DNA: TGTGCCAGCACAACAGGGATTGAAGCTTTCTTT; D gene: NA; clone size: medium-sized; J gene: TRBJ1-1; V gene: TRBV6-6
CDR3 protein: CASSDRDGYGYTF; CDR3 DNA: TGTGCCAGCAGCGACCGGGACGGCTATGGCTACACCTTC; D gene: NA; clone size: NA; J gene: TRBJ1-2; V gene: TRBV9
CDR3 protein: CASSRIGSPSTEAFF; CDR3 DNA: TGTGCCAGTAGTCGCATTGGCAGTCCCAGCACTGAAGCTTTCTTT; D gene: NA; clone size: once; J gene: TRBJ1-1; V gene: TRBV19
CDR3 protein: CASSGGTAKLQEGEQFF; CDR3 DNA: TGTGCCAGCAGTGGCGGGACAGCAAAACTCCAAGAGGGTGAGCAGTTCTTC; D gene: NA; clone size: few; J gene: TRBJ2-1; V gene: TRBV6-1
CDR3 protein: CASSRTTSGGANTGELFF; CDR3 DNA: TGTGCCAGCAGCCGTACCACTAGCGGGGGAGCAAACACCGGGGAGCTGTTTTTT; D gene: TRBD2; clone size: few; J gene: TRBJ2-2; V gene: TRBV7-9
CDR3 protein: CASSFEGVGGYTF; CDR3 DNA: TGCGCCAGCAGCTTCGAGGGGGTTGGTGGCTACACCTTC; D gene: NA; clone size: many; J gene: TRBJ1-2; V gene: TRBV5-1
CDR3 protein: CASTLATGSQVRQFF; CDR3 DNA: TGTGCCAGCACCCTAGCGACAGGGTCCCAGGTTCGGCAGTTCTTC; D gene: NA; clone size: few; J gene: TRBJ2-1; V gene: TRBV11-2
CDR3 protein: CASRSGASNTGELFF; CDR3 DNA: TGTGCCAGCAGATCGGGGGCCTCAAACACCGGGGAGCTGTTTTTT; D gene: NA; clone size: NA; J gene: TRBJ2-2; V gene: TRBV27
CDR3 protein: CASSVGRGRTEAFF; CDR3 DNA: TGTGCCAGCAGCGTAGGGAGGGGCAGGACTGAAGCTTTCTTT; D gene: NA; clone size: NA; J gene: TRBJ1-1; V gene: TRBV9
CDR3 protein: CASSLSPGGQEYEQYF; CDR3 DNA: TGCGCCAGCAGCTTGTCTCCCGGGGGCCAAGAATACGAGCAGTACTTC; D gene: NA; clone size: once; J gene: TRBJ2-7; V gene: TRBV5-1
CDR3 protein: CASSRDRALYF; CDR3 DNA: TGTGCCAGCAGTAGGGACAGGGCGTTGTACTTC; D gene: TRBD1; clone size: few; J gene: TRBJ2-7; V gene: TRBV28